This TCR beta chain was documented in a study of cytomegalovirus exposure and HLA in healthy donors. The study's findings and limits: In a later analysis, donors in an Asian-associated ancestry cluster reportedly had fewer N-insertions in productive TCRs than the cohort mean. Later analysis identified several of the most significant clusters that appeared linked to common viral pathogens. Overall, some 160 TCR beta chains were annotated as cytomegalovirus-associated.

Trimming stripped 5 bases from V and 0 bases from J, with 10 bases between. CDR1 and CDR2 from the germline V gene are SGHVS and FNYEAQ. The CDR3 has 14 residues. The PCR was carried out with 60 Vbeta primers and 13 Jbeta primers. Methods used by the authors: Among the unique TCR beta chains that a later analysis counted, about 84 million in all, some 10 million were shared. Generated by immunoSEQ multiplex PCR, the TCRdb table keeps only in-frame clones and is missing some. V, J and clone size were drawn from that table, and D and trimming were deduced from the DNA. The table records roughly 100,000 clones, 71% of them present only once. Notes on this clone: Its target is not known.

Sequencing input: PBMCs. The receptor comes from a female donor in good health and CMV-seronegative. The J gene is TRBJ1-1, the V gene TRBV7-6; D not certain. DNA of the CDR3: TGTGCCAGCAGCGCTACAGTGATGAACACTGAAGCTTTCTTT. Translating gives CASSATVMNTEAFF.